This T cell receptor (beta chain) was identified in a study of cytotoxic CD8 clonotypes in ibrutinib-treated CLL. Study-level background: The patient breakdown showed roughly 10 relapsed/refractory and roughly 14 treatment-naive cases, with 17 IGHV unmutated. Among patients, around 24 responded partially and 2 completely; approximately 14 then stayed remitted and 12 progressed after median about 68 months.

As for this clone: Its antigen is not known.

TCRdb keeps only in-frame clones here, not all; method: immunoSEQ multiplex PCR. The sample includes a few hundred thousand clones, around four fifths seen only once; the top ten take 5.5% to 8%. Study-wide findings and caveats: Rare overall, public clonotypes shrank or held steady under therapy.

J was trimmed by 8 bases and V by 3 bases; bases with no gene match: 11. CDR1 is SGHDT and CDR2 is YYEEEE in the germline V gene. The CDR3 runs 15 residues. This chain uses TRBV5-6 with TRBJ1-2; 9 bases fit TRBD1. Sequencing was performed on PBMCs, taken before ibrutinib treatment. This clonotype was obtained from a human donor with chronic lymphocytic leukemia. The CDR3 nucleotides are TGTGCCAGCAGCTCATTATTACAGGGGGCCGGCGGCTACACCTTC. It codes for CASSSLLQGAGGYTF.